This T cell receptor (beta chain) was retrieved from a study of human T cells and chemical hapten exposure. Time point: patch test 3, about 24 weeks after DPC sensitization. Treatment here: therapeutic diphenylcyclopropenone sensitization with weekly scalp DPC. One entry per CDR3 protein results from TCRdb running MiXCR on the RACE reads. The table lists about 160,000 distinct CDR3 sequences, about a quarter of them singletons. The J segment lost 8 bases and the V segment lost 6 bases, leaving 7 bases of the junction unmatched. The CDR3 has 12 amino acids. CDR1 and CDR2 from the germline V gene are DFQATT and SNEGSKA (reference sequence).

The clonotype was recovered from a young woman with alopecia areata. Some clones in this sample may be carry-over from other donors' samples. The chain carries TRBV20-1 and TRBJ1-2, with TRBD1 matching over 9 bases. This sample comprised whole blood, obtained in connection with sensitization to the hapten diphenylcyclopropenone (DPC). The CDR3 here is CSAQQGARGYTF. The CDR3 nucleotides are TGCAGTGCACAACAGGGGGCGCGGGGCTACACCTTC.